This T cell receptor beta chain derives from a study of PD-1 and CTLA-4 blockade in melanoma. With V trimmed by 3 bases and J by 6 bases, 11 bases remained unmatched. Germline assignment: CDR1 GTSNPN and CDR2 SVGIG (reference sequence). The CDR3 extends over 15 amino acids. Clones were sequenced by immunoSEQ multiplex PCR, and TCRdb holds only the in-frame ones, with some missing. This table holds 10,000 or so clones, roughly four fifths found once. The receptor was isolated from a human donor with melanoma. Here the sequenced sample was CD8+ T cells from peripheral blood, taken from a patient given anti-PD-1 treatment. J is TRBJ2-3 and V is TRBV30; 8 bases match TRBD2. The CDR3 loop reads CAWSGSGGPADTQYF. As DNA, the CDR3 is TGTGCCTGGAGCGGGTCGGGGGGGCCTGCGGATACGCAGTATTTT. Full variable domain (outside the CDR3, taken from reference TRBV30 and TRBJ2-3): SQTIHQWPATLVQPVGSPLSLECTVEGTSNPNLYWYRQAAGRGLQLLFYSVGIGQISSEVPQNLSASRPQDRQFILSSKKLLLSDSGFYLCAWSGSGGPADTQYFGPGTRLTVL.